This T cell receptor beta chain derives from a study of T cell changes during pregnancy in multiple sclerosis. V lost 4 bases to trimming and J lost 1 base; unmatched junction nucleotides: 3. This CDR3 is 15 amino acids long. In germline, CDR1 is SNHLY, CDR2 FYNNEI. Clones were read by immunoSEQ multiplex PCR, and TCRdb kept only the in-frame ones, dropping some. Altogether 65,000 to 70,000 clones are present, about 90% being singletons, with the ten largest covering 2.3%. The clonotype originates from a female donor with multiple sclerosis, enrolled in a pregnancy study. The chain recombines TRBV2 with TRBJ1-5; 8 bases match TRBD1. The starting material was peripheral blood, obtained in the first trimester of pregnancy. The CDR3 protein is CASSGDRRSNQPQHF. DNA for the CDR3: TGTGCCAGCAGTGGGGACAGGAGGAGCAATCAGCCCCAGCATTTT.